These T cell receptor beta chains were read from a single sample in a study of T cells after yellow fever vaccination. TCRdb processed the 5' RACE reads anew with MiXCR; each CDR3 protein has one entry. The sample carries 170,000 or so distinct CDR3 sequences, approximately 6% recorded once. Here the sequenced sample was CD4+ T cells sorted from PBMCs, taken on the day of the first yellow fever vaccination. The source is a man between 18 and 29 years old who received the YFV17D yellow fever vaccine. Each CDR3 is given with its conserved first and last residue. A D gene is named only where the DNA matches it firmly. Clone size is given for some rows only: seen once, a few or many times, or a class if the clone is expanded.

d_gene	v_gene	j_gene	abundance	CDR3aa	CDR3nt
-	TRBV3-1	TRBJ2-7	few	CASSQGGNEQYF	TGTGCCAGCAGCCAAGGCGGGAACGAGCAGTACTTC
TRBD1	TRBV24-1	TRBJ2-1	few	CATSDPGQGGNEQFF	TGTGCCACCAGTGACCCGGGACAGGGAGGCAATGAGCAGTTCTTC
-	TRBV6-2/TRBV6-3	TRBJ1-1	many	CASTLGYGEAFF	TGTGCCAGCACCCTCGGGTACGGAGAAGCTTTCTTT
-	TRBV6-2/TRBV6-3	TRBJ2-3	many	CASSLDGSTDTQYF	TGTGCCAGCAGTTTGGACGGCAGCACAGATACGCAGTATTTT
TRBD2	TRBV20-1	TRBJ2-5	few	CSASKAGAYQETQYF	TGCAGTGCTAGCAAAGCGGGGGCGTACCAAGAGACCCAGTACTTC
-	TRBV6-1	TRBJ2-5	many	CASRGTGWIGETQYF	TGTGCCAGCAGAGGCACAGGGTGGATAGGGGAGACCCAGTACTTC
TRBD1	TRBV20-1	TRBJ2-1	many	CSAREGQLEQFF	TGCAGTGCTAGAGAGGGACAGCTAGAGCAGTTCTTC
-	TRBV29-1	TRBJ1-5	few	CSVMTGGNQPQHF	TGCAGCGTCATGACAGGAGGCAATCAGCCCCAGCATTTT
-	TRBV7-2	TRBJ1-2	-	CASSLGPGDYGYTF	TGTGCCAGCAGCTTAGGTCCGGGGGACTATGGCTACACCTTC
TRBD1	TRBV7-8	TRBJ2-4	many	CASSDRVQAKNIQYF	TGTGCCAGCAGCGACAGGGTTCAAGCCAAAAACATTCAGTACTTC
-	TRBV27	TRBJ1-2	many	CASSLGPTDYGYTF	TGTGCCAGCAGTTTGGGGCCCACAGACTATGGCTACACCTTC
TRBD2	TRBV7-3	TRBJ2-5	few	CASSLSSGEGETQYF	TGTGCCAGCAGCTTAAGTAGCGGGGAGGGGGAGACCCAGTACTTC
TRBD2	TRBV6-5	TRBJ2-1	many	CASSSPPAGYNEQFF	TGTGCCAGCAGTTCCCCACCAGCGGGGTACAATGAGCAGTTCTTC
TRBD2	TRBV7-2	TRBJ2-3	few	CASSLGLQRDTQYF	TGTGCCAGCAGCTTGGGACTACAACGAGATACGCAGTATTTT
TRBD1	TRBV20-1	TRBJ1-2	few	CSAVPGQETYGYTF	TGCAGTGCCGTACCGGGACAGGAGACTTATGGCTACACCTTC
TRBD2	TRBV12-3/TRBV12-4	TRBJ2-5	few	CATAGGETQYF	TGTGCCACCGCGGGGGGAGAGACCCAGTACTTC
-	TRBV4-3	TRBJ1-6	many	CASSQELAGNSPLHF	TGCGCCAGCAGCCAAGAATTGGCGGGTAATTCACCCCTCCACTTT
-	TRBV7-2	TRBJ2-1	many	CASSIERWTTYNEQFF	TGTGCCAGCAGCATCGAGCGGTGGACGACCTACAATGAGCAGTTCTTC
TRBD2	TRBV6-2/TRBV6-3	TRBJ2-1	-	CASTPLAGGPTYNEQFF	TGTGCCAGCACCCCGCTAGCGGGGGGTCCCACCTACAATGAGCAGTTCTTC
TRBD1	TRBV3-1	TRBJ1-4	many	CASSQDARTGIKLFF	TGTGCCAGCAGCCAAGATGCGAGGACAGGGATTAAACTGTTTTTT
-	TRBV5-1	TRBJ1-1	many	CASSDSWGTEAFF	TGCGCCAGCAGCGACAGCTGGGGCACTGAAGCTTTCTTT
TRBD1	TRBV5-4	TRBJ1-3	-	CASSIGQGAGNTIYF	TGTGCCAGCAGCATCGGACAGGGGGCTGGAAACACCATATATTTT
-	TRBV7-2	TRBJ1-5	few	CASSRELGSNQPQHF	TGTGCCAGCAGTCGGGAACTGGGTAGCAATCAGCCCCAGCATTTT
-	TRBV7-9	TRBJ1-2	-	CASGQGFSYGYTF	TGTGCCAGTGGGCAGGGGTTCTCCTATGGCTACACCTTC
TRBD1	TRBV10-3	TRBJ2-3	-	CAISRTGNPDTQYF	TGTGCCATCAGCCGGACAGGGAACCCAGATACGCAGTATTTT
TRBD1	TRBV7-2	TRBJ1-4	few	CASSLARTGEEKLFF	TGTGCCAGCAGCTTAGCACGGACAGGGGAGGAAAAACTGTTTTTT
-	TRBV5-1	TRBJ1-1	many	CASSLEGPREAFF	TGCGCCAGCAGCTTGGAGGGGCCTCGCGAAGCTTTCTTT
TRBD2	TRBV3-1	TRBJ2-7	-	CASSQDLGTSQYEQYF	TGTGCCAGCAGCCAAGATCTAGGGACTAGTCAATACGAGCAGTACTTC
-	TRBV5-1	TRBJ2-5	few	CASSFGAREATQYF	TGCGCCAGCAGCTTTGGGGCCAGGGAGGCGACCCAGTACTTC
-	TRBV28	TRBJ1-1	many	CASSYNYNTEAFF	TGTGCCAGCAGTTACAATTACAACACTGAAGCTTTCTTT
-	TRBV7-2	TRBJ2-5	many	CASSLYRGYQETQYF	TGTGCCAGCAGCCTATACCGGGGGTACCAAGAGACCCAGTACTTC
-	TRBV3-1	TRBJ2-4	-	CASSQQPRTGKNIQYF	TGTGCCAGCAGCCAACAACCCCGGACGGGAAAAAACATTCAGTACTTC
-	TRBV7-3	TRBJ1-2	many	CASSLTPGMGGYGYTF	TGTGCCAGCAGCTTAACACCGGGAATGGGTGGCTATGGCTACACCTTC
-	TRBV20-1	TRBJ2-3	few	CSGSESSTDTQYF	TGCAGTGGTTCGGAGTCAAGCACAGATACGCAGTATTTT
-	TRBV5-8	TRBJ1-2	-	CASSLVVAGYTF	TGTGCCAGCAGCTTGGTTGTTGCAGGCTACACCTTC
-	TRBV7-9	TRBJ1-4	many	CASTPFGEKLFF	TGTGCCAGCACTCCCTTCGGGGAAAAACTGTTTTTT
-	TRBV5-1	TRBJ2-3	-	CASSSKGFSSTDTQYF	TGCGCCAGCAGCTCAAAGGGGTTCTCGAGCACAGATACGCAGTATTTT
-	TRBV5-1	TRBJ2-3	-	CASSSPLGARTDTQYF	TGCGCCAGCAGCTCCCCCTTGGGGGCCCGCACAGATACGCAGTATTTT
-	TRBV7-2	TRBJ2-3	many	CASSPKGTDTQYF	TGTGCCAGCAGCCCAAAGGGCACAGATACGCAGTATTTT
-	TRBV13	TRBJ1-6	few	CASSLMRDSPLHF	TGTGCCAGCAGCTTAATGAGGGATTCACCCCTCCACTTT
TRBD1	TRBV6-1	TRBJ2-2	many	CASRRWTGETSANTGELFF	TGTGCCAGCAGACGCTGGACAGGGGAAACCTCGGCGAACACCGGGGAGCTGTTTTTT
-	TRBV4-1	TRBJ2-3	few	CASSQGTLADTQYF	TGCGCCAGCAGCCAAGGGACATTGGCAGATACGCAGTATTTT
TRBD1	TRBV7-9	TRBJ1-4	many	CASSPGTGTNEKLFF	TGTGCCAGCAGCCCCGGGACAGGGACTAATGAAAAACTGTTTTTT
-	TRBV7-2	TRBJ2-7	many	CASSLRGVREQYF	TGTGCCAGCAGCCTAAGGGGGGTCCGCGAGCAGTACTTC
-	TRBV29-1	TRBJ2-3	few	CSVDSATDTQYF	TGCAGCGTTGATTCAGCAACAGATACGCAGTATTTT